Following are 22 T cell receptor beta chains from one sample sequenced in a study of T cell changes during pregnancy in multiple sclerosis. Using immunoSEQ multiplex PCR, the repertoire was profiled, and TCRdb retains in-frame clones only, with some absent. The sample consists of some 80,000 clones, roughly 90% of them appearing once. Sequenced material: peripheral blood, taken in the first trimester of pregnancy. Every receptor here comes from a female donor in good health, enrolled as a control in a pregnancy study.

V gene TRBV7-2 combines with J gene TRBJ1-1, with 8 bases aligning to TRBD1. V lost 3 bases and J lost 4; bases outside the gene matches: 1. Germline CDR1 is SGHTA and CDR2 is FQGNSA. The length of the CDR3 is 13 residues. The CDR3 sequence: CASSFTGGTEAFF. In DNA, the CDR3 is TGTGCCAGCAGCTTTACAGGGGGCACTGAAGCTTTCTTT. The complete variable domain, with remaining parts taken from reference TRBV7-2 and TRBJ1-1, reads GAGVSQSPSNKVTEKGKDVELRCDPISGHTALYWYRQSLGQGLEFLIYFQGNSAPDKSGLPSDRFSAERTGGSVSTLTIQRTQQEDSAVYLCASSFTGGTEAFFGQGTRLTVV.

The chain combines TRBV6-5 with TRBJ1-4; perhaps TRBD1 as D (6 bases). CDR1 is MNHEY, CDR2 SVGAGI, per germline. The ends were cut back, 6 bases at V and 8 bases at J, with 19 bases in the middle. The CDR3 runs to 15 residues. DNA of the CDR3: TGTGCCAGCAGCCGCTCGGGGGGGGCGGCGGAAAAACTGTTTTTT. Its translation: CASSRSGGAAEKLFF.

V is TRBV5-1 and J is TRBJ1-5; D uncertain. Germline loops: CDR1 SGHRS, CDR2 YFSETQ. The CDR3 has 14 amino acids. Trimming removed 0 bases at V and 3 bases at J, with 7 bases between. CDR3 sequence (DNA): TGCGCCAGCAGCTTGGGTGTCCTCAATCAGCCCCAGCATTTT. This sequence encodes CASSLGVLNQPQHF.

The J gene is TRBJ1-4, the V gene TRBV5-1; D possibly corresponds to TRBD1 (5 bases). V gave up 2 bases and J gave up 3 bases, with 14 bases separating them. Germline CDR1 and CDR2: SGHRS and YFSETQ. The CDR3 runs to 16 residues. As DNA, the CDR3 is TGCGCCAGCAGCTTAACCTCAGGGTCCTCTAATGAAAAACTGTTTTTT. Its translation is CASSLTSGSSNEKLFF.

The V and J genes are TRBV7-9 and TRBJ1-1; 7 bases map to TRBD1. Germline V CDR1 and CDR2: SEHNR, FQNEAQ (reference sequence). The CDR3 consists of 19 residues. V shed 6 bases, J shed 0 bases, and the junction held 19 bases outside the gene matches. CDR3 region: CASSSGQWAGRTMNTEAFF. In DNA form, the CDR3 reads TGTGCCAGCAGTTCGGGACAGTGGGCGGGCCGCACCATGAACACTGAAGCTTTCTTT.

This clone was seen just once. CDR3 nucleotides: TGTGCCAGCAGCTTAGTAGGAGGGGACACTGAAGCTTTCTTT. Translation: CASSLVGGDTEAFF. This sequence joins TRBV7-2 and TRBJ1-1; possible D gene TRBD1, 5 bases. V dropped 1 base and J dropped 3 bases, with 9 bases sitting between them. Germline V gives CDR1 SGHTA, CDR2 FQGNSA. The CDR3 is made up of 14 amino acids.

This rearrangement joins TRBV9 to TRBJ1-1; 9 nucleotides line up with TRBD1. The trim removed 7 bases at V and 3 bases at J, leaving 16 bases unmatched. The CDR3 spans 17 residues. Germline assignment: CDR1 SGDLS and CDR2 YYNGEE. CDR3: CASPLRDRAFGYTEAFF. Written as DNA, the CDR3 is TGTGCCAGCCCGCTTAGGGACAGGGCGTTTGGATACACTGAAGCTTTCTTT.

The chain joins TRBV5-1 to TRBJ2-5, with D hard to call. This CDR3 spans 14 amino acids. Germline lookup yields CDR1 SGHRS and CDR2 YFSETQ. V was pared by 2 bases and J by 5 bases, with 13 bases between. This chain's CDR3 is CASSFSRHLETQYF. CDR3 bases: TGCGCCAGCAGCTTTTCTCGACACCTGGAGACCCAGTACTTC.

DNA of the CDR3: TGTGCCAGCTCACCTCAACTGCCGACAGGGACCTCTGGAAACACCATATATTTT. It yields the protein CASSPQLPTGTSGNTIYF. The chain recombines TRBV18 with TRBJ1-3, with 7 bases matching TRBD1. Germline V gene data show CDR1 as KGHSH and CDR2 as LQKENI. Germline trimming cut 3 bases from V and 0 bases from J; bases unmatched to any gene: 11. CDR3 length: 18 residues.

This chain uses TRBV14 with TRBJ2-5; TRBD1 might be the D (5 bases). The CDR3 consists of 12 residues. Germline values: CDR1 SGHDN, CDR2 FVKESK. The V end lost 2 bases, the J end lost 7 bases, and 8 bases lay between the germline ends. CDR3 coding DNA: TGTGCCAGCAGCCAAAGGGGCCTGACCCAGTACTTC. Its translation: CASSQRGLTQYF.

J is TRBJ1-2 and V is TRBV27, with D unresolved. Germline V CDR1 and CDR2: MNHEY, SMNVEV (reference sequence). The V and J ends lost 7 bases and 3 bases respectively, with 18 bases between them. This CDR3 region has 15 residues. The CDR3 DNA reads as TGTGCCAGCATGGCTGAGGAGGGAAGGGACTATGGCTACACCTTC. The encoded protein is CASMAEEGRDYGYTF.

The DNA of the CDR3 is TGTGCCAGCAGTTATGCAGCGGGCCCCGCCTACAATGAGCAGTTCTTC. It codes for CASSYAAGPAYNEQFF. V usage is TRBV6-6 and J usage is TRBJ2-1, with D possibly TRBD2 on 6 matching bases. The CDR3 contains 16 residues. CDR1 and CDR2 (germline): MNHNY, SVGAGI (reference sequence). V was shortened by 3 bases and J by 2 bases, with 14 bases between the two germline ends.

The CDR3 loop reads CALRTSADSDTQYF. DNA of the CDR3: TGTGCCTTGCGGACTAGTGCTGATTCAGATACGCAGTATTTT. This rearrangement joins TRBV30 to TRBJ2-3; 7 bases line up with TRBD2. The V and J ends lost 7 bases and 4 bases, in that order; junction bases with no gene match: 11. Per germline, CDR1 GTSNPN and CDR2 SVGIG (reference sequence). This CDR3 has 14 residues.

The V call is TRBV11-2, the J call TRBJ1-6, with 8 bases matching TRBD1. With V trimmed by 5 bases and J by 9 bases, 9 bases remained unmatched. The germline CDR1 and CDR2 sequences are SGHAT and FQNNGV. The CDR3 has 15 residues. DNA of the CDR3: TGTGCCAGCAGCGGCACCGGGACAGGCACTTCACCCCTCCACTTT. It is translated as CASSGTGTGTSPLHF.

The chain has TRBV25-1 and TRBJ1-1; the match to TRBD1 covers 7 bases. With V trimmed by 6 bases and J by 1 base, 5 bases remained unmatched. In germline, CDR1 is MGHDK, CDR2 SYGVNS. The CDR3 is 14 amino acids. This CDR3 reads CASRRQGPNTEAFF. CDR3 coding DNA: TGTGCCAGCAGGAGACAGGGTCCGAACACTGAAGCTTTCTTT.

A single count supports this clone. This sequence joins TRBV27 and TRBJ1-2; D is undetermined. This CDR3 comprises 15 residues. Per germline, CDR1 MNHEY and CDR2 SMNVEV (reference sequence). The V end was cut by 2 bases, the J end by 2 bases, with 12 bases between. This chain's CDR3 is CASSLMPGTNYGYTF. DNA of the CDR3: TGTGCCAGCAGTTTAATGCCCGGTACGAACTATGGCTACACCTTC.

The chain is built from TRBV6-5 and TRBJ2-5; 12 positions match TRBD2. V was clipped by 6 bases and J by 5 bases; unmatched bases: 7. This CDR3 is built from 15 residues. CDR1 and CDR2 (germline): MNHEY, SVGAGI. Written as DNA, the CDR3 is TGTGCCAGCAGACTAGCGGGGGGATCCTCGGAGACCCAGTACTTC. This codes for CASRLAGGSSETQYF.

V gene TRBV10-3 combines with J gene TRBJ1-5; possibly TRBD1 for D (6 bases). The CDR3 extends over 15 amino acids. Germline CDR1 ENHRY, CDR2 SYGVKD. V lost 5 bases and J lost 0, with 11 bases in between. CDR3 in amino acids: CAISSGHFSNQPQHF. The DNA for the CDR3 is TGTGCCATCAGTTCGGGACACTTTAGCAATCAGCCCCAGCATTTT.

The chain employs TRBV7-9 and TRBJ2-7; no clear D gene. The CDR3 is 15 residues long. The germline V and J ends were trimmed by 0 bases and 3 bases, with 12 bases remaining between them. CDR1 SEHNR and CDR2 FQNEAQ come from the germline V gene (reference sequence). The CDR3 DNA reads TGTGCCAGCAGCTTAGCTAATGCGGATATCTACGAGCAGTACTTC. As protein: CASSLANADIYEQYF. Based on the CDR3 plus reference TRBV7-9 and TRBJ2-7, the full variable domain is DTGVSQNPRHKITKRGQNVTFRCDPISEHNRLYWYRQTLGQGPEFLTYFQNEAQLEKSRLLSDRFSAERPKGSFSTLEIQRTEQGDSAMYLCASSLANADIYEQYFGPGTRLTVT.

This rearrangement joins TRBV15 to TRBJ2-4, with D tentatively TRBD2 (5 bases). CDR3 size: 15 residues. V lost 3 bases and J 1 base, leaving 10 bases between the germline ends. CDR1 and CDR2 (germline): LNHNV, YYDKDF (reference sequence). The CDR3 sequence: CATSSYTGAKNIQYF. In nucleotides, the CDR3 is TGTGCCACCAGCAGCTACACGGGGGCCAAAAACATTCAGTACTTC. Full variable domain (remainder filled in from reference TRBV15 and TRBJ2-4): DAMVIQNPRYQVTQFGKPVTLSCSQTLNHNVMYWYQQKSSQAPKLLFHYYDKDFNNEADTPDNFQSRRPNTSFCFLDIRSPGLGDTAMYLCATSSYTGAKNIQYFGAGTRLSVL.

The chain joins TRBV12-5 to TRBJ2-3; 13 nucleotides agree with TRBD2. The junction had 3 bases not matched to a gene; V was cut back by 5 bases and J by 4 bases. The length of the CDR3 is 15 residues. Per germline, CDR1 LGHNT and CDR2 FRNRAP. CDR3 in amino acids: CASGEGLAGADTQYF. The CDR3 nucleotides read TGTGCTAGTGGTGAAGGACTAGCGGGGGCAGATACGCAGTATTTT.

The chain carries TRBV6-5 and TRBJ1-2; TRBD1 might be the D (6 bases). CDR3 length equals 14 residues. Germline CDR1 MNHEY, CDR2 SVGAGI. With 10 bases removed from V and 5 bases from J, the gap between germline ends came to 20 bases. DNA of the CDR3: TGTGCCACACAGGGTCGGGGGGGCAAGTATGGCTACACCTTC. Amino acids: CATQGRGGKYGYTF.